This T cell receptor beta chain was sequenced for a study of blood T cell repertoires in COVID-19. Study in general: T cells, B-cell-depleted T cells, or PBMCs provided the cDNA or gDNA that served as material.

Enrolment of Seattle patients took place during active infection, and they were followed longitudinally. With 4 bases removed from V and 6 bases from J, the gap between germline ends came to 19 bases. The length of the CDR3 is 15 residues. CDR1 is SGHKS, CDR2 YYEKEE, per germline (reference sequence). This table comes from immunoSEQ multiplex PCR, and its TCRdb copy is limited to in-frame clones, with some not included. The table includes just under 350,000 clones, about 90% detected once. Material for sequencing was peripheral blood. This receptor was obtained from a woman in her forties or fifties with COVID-19, enrolled during active disease. This chain joins TRBV5-5 and TRBJ1-1, with D possibly matching TRBD1 (5 bases). The CDR3 loop reads CASSEWDAGFAEAFF. The CDR3 DNA is TGTGCCAGCAGCGAATGGGACGCGGGATTCGCTGAAGCTTTCTTT.